These T cell receptor beta chains were read from a single sample in a study of post-analysis software for immune sequencing data. TCRdb recomputed calls from the PCR reads with MiXCR, one row per CDR3 protein. The sample holds fewer than 850,000 distinct CDR3 sequences, roughly 30% seen once. What was sequenced was blood. These receptor sequences come from a girl under 18 with multiple sclerosis. Both conserved end residues are trimmed from each CDR3.

>13|TRBV7-2|TRBJ2-2
ASSLSYGYTGELF
>16|TRBV6-1|TRBJ2-1
ASSERKGTELFYNEQF
>12|TRBV2|TRBJ2-5
ASRGGAGVETQY
>12|TRBV5-6|TRBJ2-5
ASSRQGFSAGQY
>12|TRBV6-5|TRBJ1-5
ASSRRQGGQPQH
>14|TRBV11-2|TRBJ2-5
ASSPRGSGNSETQY
>11|TRBV27|TRBJ1-1
ASIGGHDTEAF
>12|TRBV5-1|TRBJ2-2
ASSRDGNTGELF
>13|TRBV7-9|TRBJ1-5
ASSQAGHSNQPQH
>14|TRBV5-1|TRBJ1-1
ASSELKGGHDTEAF
>14|TRBV15|TRBJ2-1
ATSRDAGRVLSEQF
>14|TRBV6-6|TRBJ2-4
ASRGGTHQGKNIQH
>13|TRBV6-1|TRBJ1-4
ASISWGRVEEKLF
>12|TRBV4-3|TRBJ1-5
ASSLYVGRLPQH